This TCR beta chain was observed in a study of CD8+ T cells in alopecia areata (dated by TCRdb to about 2018). A note on the overall study: The treated patients, all with moderate-to-severe alopecia areata, were enrolled in an open-label pilot trial of oral tofacitinib given at 5 to 10 mg twice daily. To study T cell clonal expansion in alopecia areata, the researchers applied high-throughput TCRbeta sequencing to both the C3H/HeJ mouse model and human patients. Patients received tofacitinib for 6 to 18 months and were then followed off drug for 6 months to check for delayed response and recurrence. For the treated patients, the SALT score, which quantifies what percentage of scalp surface area is affected, served as the measure of disease severity. RNA was extracted with the PAXgene miRNA kit for fixed scalp, the miRNeasy kit for PBMCs, and the RNeasy kit for mouse skin. Scalp clonality was compared among normal scalp (n=4), patchy alopecia areata scalp (n=8), and alopecia totalis/universalis scalp (n=8). Human TCRbeta sequencing covered scalp tissue and sorted CD4+ and CD8+ peripheral blood T cells from patchy and totalis/universalis alopecia areata patients and healthy controls. TCRbeta CDR3 regions were amplified by immunoSEQ multiplex PCR with 35 Vbeta forward and 13 Jbeta reverse primers. Biopsies were taken from tofacitinib-treated patients at baseline and at 4 and 24 weeks of treatment, and a later scalp biopsy was taken in several of the tofacitinib-treated patients. On the study overall, not on this receptor specifically: Many expanded lesional clones persisted in scalp and blood during tofacitinib treatment, which may partly explain relapse after stopping treatment. Compared with mice, TCR sequences shared between patients were less clear, possibly partly because of HLA diversity across the patient population. Lesional scalp, especially in alopecia totalis/universalis, showed higher clonality and more expanded CD8+ clones than normal scalp, suggesting antigenic drive. Scalp TCR repertoire analysis is complicated because resident alphabeta T cells in normal human skin are also sequenced, whereas mouse skin is dominated by gammadelta T cells. Tofacitinib significantly decreased scalp clonality and the number of expanded CD8+ clones among the top 100 scalp clones. Because the treated cohort was small and had just a single nonresponder, larger studies are needed to establish links between baseline CD8+ expansion and response.

As to this clone: The clone's antigen remains unknown. No clone much larger than this one lies a single base away; base qualities are absent. The same CDR3 can be traced to other DNA sequences in this sample.

Library preparation used the immunoSEQ multiplex PCR assay. To provide template for TCR sequencing, every sample had RNA extracted and reverse transcribed into cDNA. SuperScript III was used for first-strand cDNA synthesis, primed with a 2:1 mix of oligo-dT and random hexamers. Amplification bias was assessed with a synthetic immune receptor repertoire, and residual bias was removed computationally. The original methods were these. Raw reads were preprocessed for error removal, and CDR3 was defined according to IMGT conventions as running from the conserved cysteine to phenylalanine. Clonality was computed as 1 minus the Shannon entropy, with the entropy normalized by log2 of the number of productive unique TCRs. Scalp TCRbeta sequences were cross-referenced with sorted blood CD4 and CD8 repertoires so that the CD4 or CD8 identity of scalp clones could be inferred. Held by TCRdb, this immuneACCESS table contains in-frame sequences only and omits some clones. Under half of the omission traces to an unresolved V gene where checked; the cause of the rest is unknown. V and J calls plus clone size are reproduced from that table; the DNA served to infer D and trimming. Recorded for this sample are about 200,000 clones; roughly two fifths of them occurred a single time. The top ten clonotypes cover 0.48% of the sample.

The label giving this sample's treatment or condition can be read as: oral pan-JAK inhibitor, 5-10 mg twice daily. From alopecia areata patients, peripheral blood was collected along with lesional scalp punch biopsies. PBMCs were isolated by density centrifugation and stained for CD3, CD4 and CD8, after which CD4+ and CD8+ T cells were sorted on a FACSAria. The CDR3 spans 13 residues, from the cysteine through the phenylalanine. CDR3 DNA is the only sequence kept; it has 39 bases, read in frame from the first base. The junction shows trimming of 6 bases on V and 5 bases on J, and the gene matches do not reach 6 bases of it. The CDR1 and CDR2 encoded by the germline V gene are SQVTM and ANQGSEA.

This clonotype originated in a human donor with alopecia areata. This sample comprised CD4+ T cells sorted from blood, obtained at roughly week 30, from a patient treated with tofacitinib. The chain is encoded by TRBV29-1 joined to TRBJ1-2; TRBD1 fits 10 bases in the junction. The CDR3 reads CSVVTGGGYGYTF. The bases read TGCAGCGTCGTGACAGGGGGCGGGTATGGCTACACCTTC.